This T cell receptor beta chain was sequenced during a study of OX40 agonist ivuxolimab in advanced cancers. TCRdb keeps only in-frame clones here, not all; method: immunoSEQ multiplex PCR. The sample has around 41,000 clones; 88% are singletons. V dropped 3 bases and J dropped 5 bases, with 7 bases sitting between them. There are 12 residues in the CDR3. Germline-derived CDR1 and CDR2 are LNHDA and SQIVND (reference sequence). This chain uses TRBV19 with TRBJ1-2; D is undetermined. Sequencing was performed on CD4+ or CD8+ T cells sorted from blood, taken in a trial of the OX40 agonist ivuxolimab. This receptor was obtained from an adult with an advanced solid tumor such as melanoma, head and neck, liver or kidney cancer. This CDR3 is CASSIFSYGYTF. CDR3 nucleotides: TGTGCCAGTAGTATTTTCAGTTATGGCTACACCTTC.